The 20 T cell receptor beta chains reported below all come from one sample, sequenced in a study of T cell changes during pregnancy in multiple sclerosis. TCRdb's table, derived via immunoSEQ multiplex PCR, lists solely in-frame clones and lacks some. Of some 33,000 clones in the sample, 70% to 90% were seen once. The specimen was CD8+ T cells from peripheral blood mononuclear cells, collected in the third trimester of pregnancy. These receptors were obtained from a female donor with multiple sclerosis, enrolled in a pregnancy study.

With respect to this clone: Other DNA sequences within the sample encode an identical CDR3. The rearrangement joins TRBV10-3 to TRBJ2-5; a possible D gene is TRBD2 (5 bases). The germline gives CDR1 ENHRY, CDR2 SYGVKD. V was cut by 4 bases and J by 2 bases, with 11 bases left in between. This CDR3 has 14 amino acids. The CDR3 here is CAISADYQQETQYF. CDR3 DNA: TGTGCCATCAGTGCCGACTACCAGCAAGAGACCCAGTACTTC.

The chain has TRBV7-9 and TRBJ1-1, with TRBD1 matching 10 bases. The CDR3 sequence is 17 residues long. CDR1 and CDR2 (germline): SEHNR, FQNEAQ (reference sequence). The V gene end was trimmed by 4 bases and the J gene end by 5 bases; junction bases not matched to a gene: 13. CDR3 region: CASSSSRGGTGATEAFF. CDR3 DNA: TGTGCCAGCAGCTCTAGTAGAGGCGGGACAGGGGCGACTGAAGCTTTCTTT.

J is TRBJ2-4 and V is TRBV10-3; 7 positions agree with TRBD2. The ends lost 0 bases at V and 0 bases at J; junction bases unmatched: 5. The germline gives CDR1 ENHRY, CDR2 SYGVKD. The CDR3 extends over 17 amino acids. The CDR3 sequence: CAISESWSGIAKNIQYF. CDR3 coding DNA: TGTGCCATCAGTGAGTCGTGGAGCGGGATAGCCAAAAACATTCAGTACTTC.

This chain connects TRBV4-1 to TRBJ1-2; possible D gene TRBD1, 5 bases. Trimming left V 1 base short and J 6 bases short, with 18 bases between. CDR3 size: 16 residues. Germline CDR1 reads MGHRA; CDR2 reads YSYEKL. Written as DNA, the CDR3 is TGCGCCAGCAGCCAAGGAGGAGGAGGGGCAATGGATGGCTACACCTTC. Amino acid sequence: CASSQGGGGAMDGYTF.

In its sample, this clone is medium-sized. This chain joins TRBV5-1 and TRBJ1-2, with D tentatively TRBD1 (5 bases). The CDR3 extends over 18 amino acids. V lost 4 bases, J lost 1 base, and 23 bases lay in between. Germline-derived CDR1 and CDR2 are SGHRS and YFSETQ. The CDR3 protein is CASSLIPETAHRNYGYTF. The CDR3 DNA sequence: TGCGCCAGCAGCCTTATTCCCGAGACAGCACACCGTAACTATGGCTACACCTTC.

This clone was seen just once. The chain links TRBV9 to TRBJ1-2, with D perhaps TRBD1 (5 bases). This CDR3 region has 13 residues. Trimming took off 9 bases at V and 0 bases at J, with 12 bases between the two ends. Per the germline V gene, CDR1 is SGDLS and CDR2 is YYNGEE. CDR3: CATVLDTNYGYTF. Here the CDR3 DNA reads TGTGCCACCGTCCTGGACACTAACTATGGCTACACCTTC.

This sequence joins TRBV6-5 and TRBJ2-2; D not certain. V lost 2 bases and J lost 7, with 14 bases in between. Looked up from germline, CDR1 is MNHEY and CDR2 is SVGAGI. The CDR3 sequence is 15 residues long. The CDR3 reads CASSYNPIGSGELFF. CDR3 DNA: TGTGCCAGCAGTTACAATCCCATTGGCAGCGGGGAGCTGTTTTTT.

V usage is TRBV5-1 and J usage is TRBJ2-3; 11 bases align to TRBD2. The CDR3 extends over 19 amino acids. J gave up 0 bases and V 0 bases, and 9 bases lay outside the gene matches. The V gene's germline CDR1 is SGHRS and CDR2 YFSETQ. The CDR3 protein is CASSLALGTSGTSTDTQYF. CDR3 in DNA: TGCGCCAGCAGCTTGGCCCTTGGGACTAGCGGTACTAGCACAGATACGCAGTATTTT.

This clone has just a few counts. This chain links TRBV27 with TRBJ2-3, with TRBD1 identical over 10 bases. This CDR3 spans 15 amino acids. Germline V gives CDR1 MNHEY, CDR2 SMNVEV (reference sequence). J was trimmed by 0 bases and V by 7 bases; bases with no gene match: 4. The CDR3 reads CASKGGQGSTDTQYF. Written as DNA, the CDR3 is TGTGCCAGCAAGGGGGGACAGGGGAGCACAGATACGCAGTATTTT.

The chain employs TRBV15 and TRBJ1-5; unclear D gene. Germline V gives CDR1 LNHNV, CDR2 YYDKDF (reference sequence). The CDR3 runs to 16 residues. With 0 bases removed from V and 3 bases from J, the gap between germline ends came to 12 bases. CDR3 region: CATSRDVGRHNQPQHF. CDR3 in DNA: TGTGCCACCAGCAGAGATGTGGGGAGGCACAATCAGCCCCAGCATTTT.

The rearrangement uses TRBV5-1 and TRBJ2-2; D perhaps matches TRBD2 (7 bases). Germline V CDR1 and CDR2: SGHRS, YFSETQ. Trimming took 3 bases from V and 3 from J, leaving 18 bases between them. The CDR3 is 17 residues long. CDR3 in amino acids: CASSWGGAGAHTGELFF. The CDR3 DNA is TGCGCCAGCAGCTGGGGAGGCGCGGGGGCCCACACCGGGGAGCTGTTTTTT.

J is TRBJ1-1 and V is TRBV5-5; the match to TRBD1 covers 7 bases. CDR3 length: 14 residues. The ends lost 4 bases at V and 4 bases at J; junction bases unmatched: 7. Germline CDR1 SGHKS, CDR2 YYEKEE (reference sequence). CDR3 bases: TGTGCCAGCAGCGCAACGTACAGGGGCACTGAAGCTTTCTTT. It codes for CASSATYRGTEAFF.

The genes are TRBV7-9 and TRBJ2-1; the D is unclear. Germline CDR1 and CDR2: SEHNR and FQNEAQ (reference sequence). The CDR3 totals 14 residues. The V end lost 4 bases, the J end lost 8 bases, and 15 bases lay between the germline ends. The CDR3 coding sequence is TGTGCCAGCAGCTCCGAAAACGGGTCACATGAGCAGTTCTTC. Protein sequence: CASSSENGSHEQFF.

V is TRBV21-1 and J is TRBJ1-5; TRBD1, as called in the table, went unchecked against the DNA. TRBV21-1 is reported as a pseudogene. This CDR3 contains 16 residues. The CDR3 loop reads CASSSFGQGCNQPQHF. In nucleotides, the CDR3 is TGTGCCAGCAGCTCTTTCGGGCAGGGTTGCAATCAGCCCCAGCATTTT.

This clone is a singleton in its sample. J is TRBJ2-1 and V is TRBV21-1; the listed D gene, TRBD2, was not tested against the DNA. TRBV21-1 is reported as a pseudogene. The length of the CDR3 is 17 residues. CDR3 sequence: CASSNKPGLAGANEQFF. Written as DNA, the CDR3 is TGTGCCAGCAGCAACAAACCGGGACTAGCGGGGGCAAATGAGCAGTTCTTC.

The V and J genes are TRBV28 and TRBJ1-6; D call uncertain. With 7 bases removed from V and 5 bases from J, the gap between germline ends came to 21 bases. This CDR3 spans 17 amino acids. CDR1 and CDR2 (germline): MDHEN, SYDVKM. In nucleotides, the CDR3 is TGTGCCAGCACCACACACCGTCGTGCAGAAAATAATTCACCCCTCCACTTT. This encodes CASTTHRRAENNSPLHF.

The V and J genes are TRBV27 and TRBJ1-5; D is unclear. There are 13 residues in the CDR3. The germline gives CDR1 MNHEY, CDR2 SMNVEV (reference sequence). Deletions cut 3 bases from V and 5 bases from J, with 8 bases between. Here the CDR3 reads CASSFTADQPQHF. The DNA of the CDR3 is TGTGCCAGCAGTTTTACAGCTGATCAGCCCCAGCATTTT.

This clone has only a few counts. The rearrangement joins TRBV27 to TRBJ2-3, with D possibly matching TRBD1 (6 bases). The CDR3 runs 17 residues. Per the germline V gene, CDR1 is MNHEY and CDR2 is SMNVEV (reference sequence). V gave up 5 bases and J gave up 0 bases, with 18 bases separating them. The CDR3 loop reads CASSKRQELASTDTQYF. The DNA for the CDR3 is TGTGCCAGCAGTAAGAGACAGGAGCTAGCTAGCACAGATACGCAGTATTTT.

The chain carries TRBV5-5 and TRBJ1-2; D is perhaps TRBD1 (5 bases). V shed 4 bases and J shed 1 base, with 14 bases lying between them. Germline CDR1 reads SGHKS; CDR2 reads YYEKEE (reference sequence). The CDR3 is 15 amino acids. Here the CDR3 reads CASSPGGTFNYGYTF. The CDR3, as DNA: TGTGCCAGCAGCCCCGGAGGGACTTTTAACTATGGCTACACCTTC.

This chain links TRBV2 with TRBJ2-7; perhaps TRBD2 as D (6 bases). CDR1 and CDR2 from the germline V gene are SNHLY and FYNNEI. With 6 bases removed from V and 6 bases from J, the gap between germline ends came to 15 bases. The CDR3 extends over 13 amino acids. The CDR3 DNA reads TGTGCCAGCAGGGGAACGGGAGAGGGCGAGCAGTACTTC. This sequence encodes CASRGTGEGEQYF.